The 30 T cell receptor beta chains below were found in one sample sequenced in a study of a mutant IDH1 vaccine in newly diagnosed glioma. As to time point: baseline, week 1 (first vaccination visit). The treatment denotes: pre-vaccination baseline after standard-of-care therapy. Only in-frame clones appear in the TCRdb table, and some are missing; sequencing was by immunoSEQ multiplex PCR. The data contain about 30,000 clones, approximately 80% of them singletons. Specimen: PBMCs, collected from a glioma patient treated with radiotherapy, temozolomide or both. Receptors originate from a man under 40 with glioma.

CDR3 sequence: CASSHGTSGSDEQYF. Here the CDR3 DNA reads TGTGCCAGCAGCCACGGGACTAGCGGGAGTGACGAGCAGTACTTC. This chain joins TRBV5-5 and TRBJ2-7; 14 bases align to TRBD2. There are 15 residues in the CDR3. CDR1 and CDR2 (germline): SGHKS, YYEKEE (reference sequence). V shed 4 bases, J shed 5 bases, and the junction held 5 bases outside the gene matches.

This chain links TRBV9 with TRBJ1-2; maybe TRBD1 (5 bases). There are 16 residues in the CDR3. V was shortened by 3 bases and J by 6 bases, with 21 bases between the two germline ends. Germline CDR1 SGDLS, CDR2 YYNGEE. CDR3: CASSAGTHTSRDGYTF. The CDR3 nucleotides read TGTGCCAGCAGCGCCGGGACCCACACGTCGAGAGATGGCTACACCTTC.

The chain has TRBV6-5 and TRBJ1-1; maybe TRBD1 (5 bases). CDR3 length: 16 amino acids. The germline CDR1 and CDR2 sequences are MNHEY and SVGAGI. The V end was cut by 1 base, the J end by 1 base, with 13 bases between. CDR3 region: CASSYLRAGKNTEAFF. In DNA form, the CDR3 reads TGTGCCAGCAGTTACTTAAGGGCAGGGAAGAACACTGAAGCTTTCTTT.

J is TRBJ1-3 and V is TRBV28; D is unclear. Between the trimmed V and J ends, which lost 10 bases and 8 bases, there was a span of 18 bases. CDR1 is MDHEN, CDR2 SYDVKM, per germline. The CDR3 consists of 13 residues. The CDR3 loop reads CATESTARDTIYF. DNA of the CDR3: TGTGCCACGGAATCAACCGCCAGAGACACCATATATTTT.

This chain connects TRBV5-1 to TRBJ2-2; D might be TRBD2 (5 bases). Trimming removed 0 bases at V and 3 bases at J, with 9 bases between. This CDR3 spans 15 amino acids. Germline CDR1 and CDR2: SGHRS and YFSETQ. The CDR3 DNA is TGCGCCAGCAGCTTGGCCGGGGTCGACACCGGGGAGCTGTTTTTT. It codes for CASSLAGVDTGELFF.

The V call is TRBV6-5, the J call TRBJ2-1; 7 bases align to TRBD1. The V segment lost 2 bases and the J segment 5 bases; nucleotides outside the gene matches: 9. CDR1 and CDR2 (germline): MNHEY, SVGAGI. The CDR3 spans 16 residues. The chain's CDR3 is CASSYTPGTADNEQFF. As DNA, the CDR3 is TGTGCCAGCAGTTACACCCCCGGGACAGCCGACAATGAGCAGTTCTTC.

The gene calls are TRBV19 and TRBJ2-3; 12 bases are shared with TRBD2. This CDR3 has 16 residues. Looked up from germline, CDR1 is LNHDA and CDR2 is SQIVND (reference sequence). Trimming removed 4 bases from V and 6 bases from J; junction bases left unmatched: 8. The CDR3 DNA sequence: TGTGCCAGTAGTACCCTTCTAGCGGGGGGGCCCGATACGCAGTATTTT. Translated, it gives CASSTLLAGGPDTQYF.

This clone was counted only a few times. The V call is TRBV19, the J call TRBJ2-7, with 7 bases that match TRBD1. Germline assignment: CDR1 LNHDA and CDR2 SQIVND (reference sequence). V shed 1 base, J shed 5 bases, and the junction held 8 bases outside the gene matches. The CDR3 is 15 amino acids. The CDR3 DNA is TGTGCCAGTAGTATAGCGGGACAGTCGTTTCACGAGCAGTACTTC. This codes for CASSIAGQSFHEQYF.

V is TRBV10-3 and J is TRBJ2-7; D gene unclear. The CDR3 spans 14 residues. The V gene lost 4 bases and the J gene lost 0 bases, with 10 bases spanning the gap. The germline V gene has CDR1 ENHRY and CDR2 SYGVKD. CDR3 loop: CAISGDLGSYEQYF. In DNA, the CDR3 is TGTGCCATCAGTGGCGACCTGGGCTCCTACGAGCAGTACTTC.

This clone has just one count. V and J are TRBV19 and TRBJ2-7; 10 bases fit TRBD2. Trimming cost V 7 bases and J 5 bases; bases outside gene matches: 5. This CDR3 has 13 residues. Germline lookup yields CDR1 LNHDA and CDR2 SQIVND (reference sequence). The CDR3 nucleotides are TGTGCCAGTAAAGCGGGAGGGGGCCACGAGCAGTACTTC. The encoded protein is CASKAGGGHEQYF. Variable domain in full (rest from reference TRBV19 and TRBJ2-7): DGGITQSPKYLFRKEGQNVTLSCEQNLNHDAMYWYRQDPGQGLRLIYYSQIVNDFQKGDIAEGYSVSREKKESFPLTVTSAQKNPTAFYLCASKAGGGHEQYFGPGTRLTVT.

The CDR3 DNA sequence: TGTGCCAGCAGTGAAGCGAGGGGCTCTGGAAACACCATATATTTT. The encoded protein is CASSEARGSGNTIYF. V and J are TRBV2 and TRBJ1-3; D perhaps matches TRBD1 (5 bases). The CDR3 totals 15 residues. V shed 0 bases and J shed 0 bases, with 6 bases lying between them. CDR1 is SNHLY and CDR2 is FYNNEI in the germline V gene.

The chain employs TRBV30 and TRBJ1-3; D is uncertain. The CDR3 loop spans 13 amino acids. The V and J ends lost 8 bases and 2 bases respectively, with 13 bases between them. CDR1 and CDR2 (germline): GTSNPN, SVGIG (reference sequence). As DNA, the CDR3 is TGTGCCGGACTACGAGGGACTGGAAACACCATATATTTT. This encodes CAGLRGTGNTIYF.

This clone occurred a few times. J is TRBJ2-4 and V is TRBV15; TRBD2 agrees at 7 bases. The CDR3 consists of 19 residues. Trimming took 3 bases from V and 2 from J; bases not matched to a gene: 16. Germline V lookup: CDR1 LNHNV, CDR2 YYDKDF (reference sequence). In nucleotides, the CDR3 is TGTGCCACCAGCAGGGATCGTCCTTGGCGGGAGTTGTCCAAAAACATTCAGTACTTC. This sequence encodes CATSRDRPWRELSKNIQYF.

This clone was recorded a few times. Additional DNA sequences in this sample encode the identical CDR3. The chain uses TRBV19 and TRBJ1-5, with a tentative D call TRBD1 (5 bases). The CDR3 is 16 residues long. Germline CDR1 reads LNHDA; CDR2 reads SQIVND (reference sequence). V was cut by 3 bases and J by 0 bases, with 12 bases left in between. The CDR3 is CASSIREGYSNQPQHF. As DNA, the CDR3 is TGTGCCAGTAGTATTCGTGAGGGGTATAGCAATCAGCCCCAGCATTTT. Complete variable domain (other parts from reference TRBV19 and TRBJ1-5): DGGITQSPKYLFRKEGQNVTLSCEQNLNHDAMYWYRQDPGQGLRLIYYSQIVNDFQKGDIAEGYSVSREKKESFPLTVTSAQKNPTAFYLCASSIREGYSNQPQHFGDGTRLSIL.

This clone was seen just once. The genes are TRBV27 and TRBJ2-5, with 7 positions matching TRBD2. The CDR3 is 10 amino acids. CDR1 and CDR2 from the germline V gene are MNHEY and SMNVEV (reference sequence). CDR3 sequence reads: CRAGWETQYF. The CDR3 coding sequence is TGTAGAGCGGGGTGGGAGACCCAGTACTTC.

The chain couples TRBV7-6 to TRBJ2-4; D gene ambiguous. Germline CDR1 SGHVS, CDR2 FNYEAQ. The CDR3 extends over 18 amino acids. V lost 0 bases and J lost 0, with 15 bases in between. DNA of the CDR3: TGTGCCAGCAGCTTAGCGCCCTCGGTGGGCTTAGCCAAAAACATTCAGTACTTC. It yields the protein CASSLAPSVGLAKNIQYF.

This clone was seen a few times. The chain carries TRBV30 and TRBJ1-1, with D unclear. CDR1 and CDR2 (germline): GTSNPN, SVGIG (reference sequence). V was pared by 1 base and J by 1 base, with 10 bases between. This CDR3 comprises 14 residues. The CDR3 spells CAWSAQTPNTEAFF. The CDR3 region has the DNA TGTGCCTGGAGTGCCCAAACTCCGAACACTGAAGCTTTCTTT.

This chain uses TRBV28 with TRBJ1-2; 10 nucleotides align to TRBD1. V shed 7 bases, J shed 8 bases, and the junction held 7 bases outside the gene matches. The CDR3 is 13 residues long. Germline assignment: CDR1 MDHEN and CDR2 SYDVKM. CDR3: CASKGDRGSGYTF. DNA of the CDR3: TGTGCCAGCAAGGGGGACAGGGGAAGCGGCTACACCTTC.

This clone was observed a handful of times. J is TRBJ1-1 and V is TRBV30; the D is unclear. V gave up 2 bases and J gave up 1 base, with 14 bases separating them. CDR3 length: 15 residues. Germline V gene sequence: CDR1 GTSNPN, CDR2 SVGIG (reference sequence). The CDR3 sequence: CAWSNARTRNTEAFF. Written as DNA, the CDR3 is TGTGCCTGGAGTAACGCGCGGACCCGGAACACTGAAGCTTTCTTT.

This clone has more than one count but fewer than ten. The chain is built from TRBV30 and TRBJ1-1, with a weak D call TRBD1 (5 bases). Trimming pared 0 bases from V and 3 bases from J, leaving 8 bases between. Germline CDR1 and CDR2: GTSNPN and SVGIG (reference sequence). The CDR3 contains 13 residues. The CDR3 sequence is CAWSVGEYTEAFF. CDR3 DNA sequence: TGTGCCTGGAGTGTGGGGGAATACACTGAAGCTTTCTTT.

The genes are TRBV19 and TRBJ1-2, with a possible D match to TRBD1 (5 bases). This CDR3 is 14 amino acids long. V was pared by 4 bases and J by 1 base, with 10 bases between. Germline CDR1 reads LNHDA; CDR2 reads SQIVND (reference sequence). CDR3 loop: CASSNRQFNYGYTF. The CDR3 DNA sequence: TGTGCCAGTAGTAACCGACAGTTTAACTATGGCTACACCTTC.

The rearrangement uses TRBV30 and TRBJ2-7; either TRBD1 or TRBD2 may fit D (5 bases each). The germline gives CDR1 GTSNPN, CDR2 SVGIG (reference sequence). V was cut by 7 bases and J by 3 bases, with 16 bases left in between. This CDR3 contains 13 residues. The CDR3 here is CAFSGDGIYEQYF. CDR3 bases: TGTGCCTTCAGTGGGGACGGAATCTACGAGCAGTACTTC. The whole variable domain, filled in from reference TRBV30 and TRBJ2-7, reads SQTIHQWPATLVQPVGSPLSLECTVEGTSNPNLYWYRQAAGRGLQLLFYSVGIGQISSEVPQNLSASRPQDRQFILSSKKLLLSDSGFYLCAFSGDGIYEQYFGPGTRLTVT.

The CDR3 is CASSPQLAVRTDTQYF. In DNA form, the CDR3 reads TGCGCCAGCAGCCCCCAGCTGGCGGTTCGCACAGATACGCAGTATTTT. The V gene is TRBV4-1, the J gene TRBJ2-3; D uncertain. Between the trimmed V and J ends, which lost 4 bases and 1 base, there was a span of 15 bases. This CDR3 has 16 residues. Germline CDR1 and CDR2: MGHRA and YSYEKL.

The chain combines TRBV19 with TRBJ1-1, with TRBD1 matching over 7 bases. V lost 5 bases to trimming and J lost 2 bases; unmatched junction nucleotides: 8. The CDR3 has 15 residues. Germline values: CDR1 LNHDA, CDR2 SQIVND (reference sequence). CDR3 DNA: TGTGCCAGTAGTTCGGCCGGGACAGAAAACACTGAAGCTTTCTTT. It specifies CASSSAGTENTEAFF.

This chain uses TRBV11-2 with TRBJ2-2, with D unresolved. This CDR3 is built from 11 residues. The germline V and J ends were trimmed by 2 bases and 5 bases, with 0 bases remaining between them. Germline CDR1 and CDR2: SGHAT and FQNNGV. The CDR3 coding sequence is TGTGCCAGCAGCTTAACCGGGGAGCTGTTTTTT. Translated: CASSLTGELFF.

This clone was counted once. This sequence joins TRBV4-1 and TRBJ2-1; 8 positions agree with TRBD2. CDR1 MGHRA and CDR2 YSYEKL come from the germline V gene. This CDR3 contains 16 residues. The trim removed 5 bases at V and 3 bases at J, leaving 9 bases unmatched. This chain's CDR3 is CASSTLAGRNYNEQFF. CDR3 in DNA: TGCGCCAGCAGCACGTTAGCGGGACGTAACTACAATGAGCAGTTCTTC.

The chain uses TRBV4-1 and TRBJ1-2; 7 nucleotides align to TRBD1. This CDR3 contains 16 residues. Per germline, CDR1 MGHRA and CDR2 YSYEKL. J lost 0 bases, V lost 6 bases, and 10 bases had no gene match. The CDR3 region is CASRLNRDSPNYGYTF. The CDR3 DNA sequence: TGCGCCAGCAGGCTCAACCGGGACAGTCCTAACTATGGCTACACCTTC.

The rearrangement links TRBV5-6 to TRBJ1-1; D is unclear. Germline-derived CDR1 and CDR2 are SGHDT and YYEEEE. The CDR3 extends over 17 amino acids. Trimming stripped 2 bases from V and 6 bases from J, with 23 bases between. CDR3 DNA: TGTGCCAGCAGCTTTTACGGATCGGATTTGGGAGGGTCTGAAGCTTTCTTT. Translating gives CASSFYGSDLGGSEAFF.

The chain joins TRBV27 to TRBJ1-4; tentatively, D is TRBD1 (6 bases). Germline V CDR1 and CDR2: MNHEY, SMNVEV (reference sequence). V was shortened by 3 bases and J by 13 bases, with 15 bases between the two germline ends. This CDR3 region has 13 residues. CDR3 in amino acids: CASSLAGARRLFF. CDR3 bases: TGTGCCAGCAGTTTGGCAGGGGCAAGGAGACTGTTTTTT.

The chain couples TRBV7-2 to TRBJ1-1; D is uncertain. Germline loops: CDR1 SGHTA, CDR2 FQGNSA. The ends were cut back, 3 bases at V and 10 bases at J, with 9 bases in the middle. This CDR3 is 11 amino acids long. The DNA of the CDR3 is TGTGCCAGCAGCTTCCCAGGTATAGCTTTCTTT. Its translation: CASSFPGIAFF.